The entry below gives a single T cell receptor beta chain sequence along with its context. The germline CDR1 and CDR2 sequences are MGHRA and YSYEKL. V lost 0 bases to trimming and J lost 9 bases, with 15 bases between them. This CDR3 region has 15 residues. Assay: immunoSEQ multiplex PCR; the TCRdb copy retains only in-frame clones and omits some. This sample yields tens of thousands of clones, of which 75% to 95% are seen a single time; 3% to 4% belongs to the top ten. The record originates from a study of technical replicates of blood from a few donors. The receptor comes from a human donor in good health. Some clones in this sample may be carry-over from other donors' samples. Sequenced input: PBMCs. V gene TRBV4-1 combines with J gene TRBJ1-5, with D perhaps matching TRBD1 (6 bases). The CDR3 DNA reads TGCGCCAGCAGCCAAGAGATTACAGGGAATTGGCCCCAGCATTTT. It encodes CASSQEITGNWPQHF.